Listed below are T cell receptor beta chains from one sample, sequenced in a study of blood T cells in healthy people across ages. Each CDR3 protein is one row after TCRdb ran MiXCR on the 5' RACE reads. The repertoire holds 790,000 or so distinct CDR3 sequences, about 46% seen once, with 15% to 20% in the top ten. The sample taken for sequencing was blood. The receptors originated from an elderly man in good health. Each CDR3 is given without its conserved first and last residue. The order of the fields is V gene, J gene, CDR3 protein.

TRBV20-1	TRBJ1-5	SARTGDQPQH
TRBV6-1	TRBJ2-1	ASRVEDRTRKNNEQF
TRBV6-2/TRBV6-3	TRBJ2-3	ASSYSPRGGSPDTQY
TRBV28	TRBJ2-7	ASSLVSLAGGGYEQY
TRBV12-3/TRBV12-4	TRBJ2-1	ASSYPQGGAGTTYNEQF
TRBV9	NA	ASSVERSAGSYEQY
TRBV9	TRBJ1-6	ASSVETGTAPLH
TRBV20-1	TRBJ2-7	SALRTGGYEQY
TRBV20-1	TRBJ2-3	SAVTSGAHGAQY
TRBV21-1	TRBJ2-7	ASSKVSKYEQY
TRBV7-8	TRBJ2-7	ASSLAGGGGQNFYEQY
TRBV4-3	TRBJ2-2	ASSQDLAGDQTGELF
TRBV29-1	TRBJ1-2	SAEVIGFYGYT
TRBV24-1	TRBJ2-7	ATSNGVITYNEQY
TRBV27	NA	ASSLYETGGIYEQY
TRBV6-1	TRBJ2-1	ASSPTGVQETQF
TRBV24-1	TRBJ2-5	ATSERDRGTQETQY
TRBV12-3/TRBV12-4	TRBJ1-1	ASNYRDYWNTEAF
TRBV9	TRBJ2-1	ASSVVAGGPFEQF
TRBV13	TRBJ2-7	ASSHLDSPTEQY
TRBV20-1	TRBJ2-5	SARPGEETQY
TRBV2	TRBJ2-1	ASIPAGKDEQF
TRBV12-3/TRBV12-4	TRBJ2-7	ASSSTGTGGYEQY
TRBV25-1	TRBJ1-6	ASTDREGYNSPLH
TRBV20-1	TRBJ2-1	SANPGLGGNEQF
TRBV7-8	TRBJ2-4	ASSLGAGGGFGNIQY
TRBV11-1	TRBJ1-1	ASSPGTAIMNTEAF
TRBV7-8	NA	ASSLVMNYNEQY
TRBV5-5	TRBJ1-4	ASSRNIRQEKLF
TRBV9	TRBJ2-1	ASSVLRGGSYNEQF
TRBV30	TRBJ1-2	AWSVPYGYT
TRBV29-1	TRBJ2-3	SVDWGRITDTQY
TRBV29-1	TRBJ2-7	SVRSGQGVHEQY
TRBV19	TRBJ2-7	ATQGVGNEQY
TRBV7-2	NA	ASTRGLAGGRETQY
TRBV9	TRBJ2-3	ASSSREGADTQY
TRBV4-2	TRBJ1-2	ASSQETGHYGYT
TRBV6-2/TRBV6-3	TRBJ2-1	ASSVERGGYNEQF
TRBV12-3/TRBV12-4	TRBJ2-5	ASSARVHNEQY
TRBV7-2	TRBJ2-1	ASNRTGVDEQF
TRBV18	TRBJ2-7	ASSPSQTTYNEQY
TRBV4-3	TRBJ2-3	ASSQDYGGSGTDTQY
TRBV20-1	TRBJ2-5	SAEPFELGGGGETQY
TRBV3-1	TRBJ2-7	ASGPTPNSYEQY
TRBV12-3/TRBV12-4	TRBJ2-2	ASSLKGTRSGELF
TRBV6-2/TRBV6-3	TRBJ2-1	ASSGTSGFYNEQF
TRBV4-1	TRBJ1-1	ASSRAQGGNMNTEAF
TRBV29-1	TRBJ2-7	SVGQGPVYEQY